These 8 T cell receptor beta chains came from one sample sequenced in a study of shared T cell receptors in the human thymus. Data came from immunoSEQ multiplex PCR; TCRdb stores just in-frame clones and leaves some out. Of approximately 730,000 clones in the sample, 70% to 90% were seen once. These same data were also listed under a study on human thymus T cells.

The material sequenced was thymocytes. Every receptor here comes from a girl less than two years old with a congenital heart defect.

This rearrangement joins TRBV7-8 to TRBJ2-5; D may be TRBD2 (6 bases). The germline V and J ends were trimmed by 5 bases and 3 bases, with 10 bases remaining between them. CDR3 size: 13 residues. CDR1 and CDR2 (germline): SGHVS, FQNEAQ. CDR3 nucleotide sequence: TGTGCCAGCAGCGCCTCTAGCGAAGAGACCCAGTACTTC. It codes for CASSASSEETQYF.

This clone has a handful of counts. This chain joins TRBV21-1 and TRBJ1-5; TRBD1, the D gene given by the table, was not confirmed from the DNA. TRBV21-1 is reported as a pseudogene. This CDR3 region has 17 residues. The CDR3 DNA sequence: TGTGCCAGCAGCAAAGGAGGGCGGGACAGGGACAATCAGCCCCAGCATTTT. Protein sequence: CASSKGGRDRDNQPQHF.

The chain combines TRBV5-6 with TRBJ1-2; D might be TRBD1 (5 bases). This CDR3 is built from 11 residues. Germline-derived CDR1 and CDR2 are SGHDT and YYEEEE. V was trimmed by 10 bases and J by 7 bases, leaving 14 bases between them. CDR3 amino acids: CASRGFRGYTF. The CDR3 coding sequence is TGTGCCTCGCGGGGGTTCCGTGGCTACACCTTC. Based on the CDR3 plus reference TRBV5-6 and TRBJ1-2, the full variable domain is DAGVTQSPTHLIKTRGQQVTLRCSPKSGHDTVSWYQQALGQGPQFIFQYYEEEERQRGNFPDRFSGHQFPNYSSELNVNALLLGDSALYLCASRGFRGYTFGSGTRLTVV.

CDR3 coding DNA: TGTGCCAGCAGTGTCACTAGCGGGGGGGATCAAGAGACCCAGTACTTC. This gives the protein CASSVTSGGDQETQYF. The chain employs TRBV6-1 and TRBJ2-5; 13 positions match TRBD2. The CDR3 consists of 16 residues. Germline V gene sequence: CDR1 MNHNS, CDR2 SASEGT. The junction had 4 bases not matched to a gene; V was cut back by 4 bases and J by 2 bases.

The chain carries TRBV20-1 and TRBJ2-2; unclear D gene. The V and J ends lost 5 bases and 7 bases respectively, with 8 bases between them. This CDR3 is built from 11 residues. Germline V lookup: CDR1 DFQATT, CDR2 SNEGSKA (reference sequence). As DNA, the CDR3 is TGCAGTGCTCCCTTGAGCGGGGAGCTGTTTTTT. Translation gives CSAPLSGELFF.

The chain employs TRBV27 and TRBJ1-5, with D perhaps TRBD1 (5 bases). V was pared by 4 bases and J by 9 bases, with 13 bases between. Germline CDR1 and CDR2: MNHEY and SMNVEV (reference sequence). The CDR3 is made up of 13 amino acids. The CDR3 loop is CASSSRGGRPQHF. CDR3 DNA: TGTGCCAGCAGTTCACGGGGGGGAAGGCCCCAGCATTTT.

J is TRBJ2-3 and V is TRBV4-3; 8 bases match TRBD1. Trimming took 0 bases from V and 6 from J; bases not matched to a gene: 8. This CDR3 is built from 16 residues. Germline V lookup: CDR1 LGHNA, CDR2 YSLEER. CDR3 bases: TGCGCCAGCAGCCAAGAAAGCAGGGGGCAGGCGGATACGCAGTATTTT. This codes for CASSQESRGQADTQYF.

The J gene is TRBJ1-1, the V gene TRBV5-4, with a possible D match to TRBD1 (6 bases). The CDR3 has 15 amino acids. Germline V gene lookup returns CDR1 SGHNT and CDR2 YYREEE (reference sequence). Trimming removed 0 bases at V and 5 bases at J, with 14 bases between. Here the CDR3 reads CASSLGERGGTEAFF. As DNA, the CDR3 is TGTGCCAGCAGCTTGGGTGAGAGGGGGGGTACTGAAGCTTTCTTT.